This T cell receptor beta chain comes out of a study of shared clonotypes between healthy human individuals. Study as a whole: A donor's plate count was three for CD4 naive and three for CD4 memory; CD8 naive had two and CD8 memory one.

In the source study's methods: Junction-only sequences without quality scores came from ImmunoSEQ, so filtering differed. Sequenced by immunoSEQ multiplex PCR; TCRdb stores in-frame clones only, minus some. V and J calls plus clone size are reproduced from that table; the DNA served to infer D and trimming. The sample lists about 1.1 million clones; approximately 80% were seen once. This clone was counted a single time. Its antigen is unidentified. The germline V gene has CDR1 ENHRY and CDR2 SYGVKD. Unmatched junction bases numbered 5, after V lost 0 bases and J lost 10 bases. The CDR3 is 14 amino acids. Overall study results and limits: The four-donor shared clonotypes exceeded non-shared clonotypes in generation probability, with non-shared ones scoring lower. Roughly 5% of naive CD4 clonotypes were shared across four donors.

The sequencing input was memory CD4+ T cells from PBMCs. Subset defined: CD45RA-negative fraction. The source of this sequence is a man younger than 30 in good health. Some clones in this sample may be carry-over from other donors' samples. The chain joins TRBV10-3 to TRBJ2-1; TRBD1 agrees at 8 bases. CDR3 in DNA: TGTGCCATCAGTGAGTCGCAGGGGGCAGGGGAGCAGTTCTTC. This translates into CAISESQGAGEQFF.